These 18 T cell receptor beta chains were sequenced from one sample in a study of blood T cell repertoires in COVID-19. Assay: immunoSEQ multiplex PCR; the TCRdb copy retains only in-frame clones and omits some. Of 140,000 to 150,000 clones listed, roughly 79% are singletons. The source material was peripheral blood. Every receptor here comes from a human donor with acute or convalescent COVID-19. The donor label of this sample is uncertain.

The V and J genes are TRBV7-2 and TRBJ1-5; D remains unclear. This CDR3 contains 17 residues. CDR1 is SGHTA and CDR2 is FQGNSA in the germline V gene. V was cut by 1 base and J by 3 bases, with 16 bases left in between. The CDR3 protein is CASSLVGLVRNNQPQHF. The CDR3, as DNA: TGTGCCAGCAGCTTAGTGGGTCTAGTGCGGAACAATCAGCCCCAGCATTTT.

V is TRBV12-5 and J is TRBJ2-1; possibly TRBD1 for D (5 bases). The CDR3 covers 14 residues. Per germline, CDR1 LGHNT and CDR2 FRNRAP. V lost 0 bases to trimming and J lost 7 bases, with 10 bases between them. The CDR3 loop reads CASGLVLKGNEQFF. CDR3 in DNA: TGTGCTAGTGGTTTGGTACTGAAGGGGAATGAGCAGTTCTTC.

This clone has only a few counts. The gene calls are TRBV18 and TRBJ1-2; D unclear. The length of the CDR3 is 14 residues. The V end was cut by 2 bases, the J end by 4 bases, with 11 bases between. Germline-derived CDR1 and CDR2 are KGHSH and LQKENI. CDR3 DNA: TGTGCCAGCTCACCAAGAGGACTGTTCTATGGCTACACCTTC. Protein: CASSPRGLFYGYTF.

J is TRBJ1-1 and V is TRBV6-6; D might be TRBD1 (5 bases). Germline V gene lookup returns CDR1 MNHNY and CDR2 SVGAGI (reference sequence). V was trimmed by 0 bases and J by 10 bases, leaving 9 bases between them. The CDR3 length is 12 residues. In DNA, the CDR3 is TGTGCCAGCAGTTACTCCAGGGAACCAGCTTTCTTT. Its protein is CASSYSREPAFF.

This clone was detected only a few times. This rearrangement joins TRBV11-1 to TRBJ1-2; TRBD1 matches at 7 bases. Germline V gene lookup returns CDR1 SGHAT and CDR2 FQDESV (reference sequence). The V and J ends lost 2 bases and 0 bases, in that order; junction bases with no gene match: 3. The CDR3 spans 15 residues. CDR3 in amino acids: CASSLSTGANYGYTF. In DNA form, the CDR3 reads TGTGCCAGCAGCTTAAGTACAGGGGCTAACTATGGCTACACCTTC.

The chain has TRBV7-9 and TRBJ2-7; D might be TRBD2 (6 bases). CDR3 length equals 14 residues. Trimming left V 4 bases short and J 3 bases short, with 13 bases between. The germline CDR1 and CDR2 sequences are SEHNR and FQNEAQ (reference sequence). CDR3 residues: CASSWDSPSYEQYF. The CDR3 DNA reads TGTGCCAGCAGCTGGGACTCGCCCAGCTACGAGCAGTACTTC.

On this clone itself: Within the sample, other DNA sequences also encode this same CDR3. V is TRBV12-3 or TRBV12-4 and J is TRBJ2-2; tentatively, D is TRBD1 (6 bases). V was shortened by 1 base and J by 6 bases, with 6 bases between the two germline ends. CDR3 length equals 13 residues. CDR3 amino acids: CASSLEGAGELFF. The CDR3 nucleotides read TGTGCCAGCAGTTTAGAGGGGGCCGGGGAGCTGTTTTTT.

CDR3 in amino acids: CARGDSPNSPLHF. CDR3 sequence (DNA): TGTGCCAGAGGAGACAGCCCTAATTCACCCCTCCACTTT. The chain uses TRBV2 and TRBJ1-6; tentatively, D is TRBD1 (5 bases). V was clipped by 9 bases and J by 6 bases, with 12 bases between them. The CDR3 contains 13 residues. CDR1 is SNHLY and CDR2 is FYNNEI in the germline V gene.

Concerning this clone itself: The junction differs from germline at one of its ends, possibly a read error. The J gene is TRBJ1-4, the V gene TRBV7-9, with D possibly matching TRBD1 (5 bases). The CDR3 consists of 16 residues. CDR1 is SEHNR and CDR2 is FQNEAQ in the germline V gene (reference sequence). CDR3 sequence reads: CASSPTRVAANEKLFF. The CDR3 DNA is TGTGCCAGCAGTCCCACCAGGGTGGCGGCTAACGAAAAACTGTTTTTT.

The chain combines TRBV19 with TRBJ1-1; the D gene is possibly TRBD1 (6 bases). CDR3 length: 15 amino acids. The V end lost 4 bases, the J end lost 2 bases, and 14 bases lay between the germline ends. Germline V gene data show CDR1 as LNHDA and CDR2 as SQIVND (reference sequence). DNA of the CDR3: TGTGCCAGTAGTACCCGACGGACAGAAAACACTGAAGCTTTCTTT. Translated: CASSTRRTENTEAFF.

This chain links TRBV24-1 with TRBJ2-5; D perhaps matches TRBD2 (7 bases). Germline V gene sequence: CDR1 KGHDR, CDR2 SFDVKD. CDR3 size: 15 residues. V dropped 3 bases and J dropped 5 bases, with 15 bases sitting between them. CDR3 amino acids: CATSDGGARGETQYF. As DNA, the CDR3 is TGTGCCACCAGTGATGGGGGGGCCAGAGGGGAGACCCAGTACTTC.

The genes are TRBV6-5 and TRBJ2-7; perhaps TRBD1 as D (5 bases). The CDR3 contains 15 residues. V was shortened by 0 bases and J by 6 bases, with 15 bases between the two germline ends. From germline, CDR1 is MNHEY and CDR2 SVGAGI. CDR3 nucleotides: TGTGCCAGCAGTTACTCGAGTAAGACAGCGTCCGAGCAGTACTTC. It translates to CASSYSSKTASEQYF.

The chain links TRBV10-2 to TRBJ1-3; 9 bases fit TRBD1. CDR3 length: 15 residues. V shed 10 bases and J 4 bases; nucleotides not matched to a gene: 11. The germline V gene encodes CDR1 WSHSY and CDR2 SAAADI. The DNA of the CDR3 is TGCGCCACCTCTACGTCCGGGACAGGGGGAAACACCATATATTTT. Residues: CATSTSGTGGNTIYF.

The chain couples TRBV11-2 to TRBJ1-1, with a possible D match to TRBD1 (6 bases). V dropped 5 bases and J dropped 0 bases, with 13 bases sitting between them. Germline-derived CDR1 and CDR2 are SGHAT and FQNNGV. The CDR3 extends over 15 amino acids. CDR3: CASSLSTGLNTEAFF. In nucleotides, the CDR3 is TGTGCCAGCAGCCTATCGACAGGTTTGAACACTGAAGCTTTCTTT.

This clone was observed a few times. The gene calls are TRBV2 and TRBJ1-6; 7 bases align to TRBD1. Germline trimming cut 8 bases from V and 6 bases from J; bases unmatched to any gene: 4. The CDR3 has 13 amino acids. Germline V CDR1 and CDR2: SNHLY, FYNNEI. CDR3 DNA: TGTGCCAGCTCGGGACAGACTAATTCACCCCTCCACTTT. Its translation: CASSGQTNSPLHF.

This clone was recorded a few times. This rearrangement joins TRBV5-1 to TRBJ2-7; 7 bases are a match to TRBD1. The CDR3 consists of 16 residues. Losses at the gene ends were 0 bases for V and 3 bases for J; bases not matched to a gene: 9. The germline V gene encodes CDR1 SGHRS and CDR2 YFSETQ. The chain's CDR3 is CASSLVPGTVFYEQYF. Here the CDR3 DNA reads TGCGCCAGCAGCTTGGTTCCGGGGACAGTATTCTACGAGCAGTACTTC.

The V call is TRBV28, the J call TRBJ1-4; TRBD1 might be the D (5 bases). Trimming cost V 3 bases and J 6 bases, with 11 bases left between them. The CDR3 has 14 residues. Looked up from germline, CDR1 is MDHEN and CDR2 is SYDVKM. CDR3 loop: CASSLWGEDEKLFF. The CDR3 bases are TGTGCCAGCAGTTTGTGGGGGGAAGATGAAAAACTGTTTTTT.

V and J are TRBV7-6 and TRBJ2-3; maybe TRBD2 (6 bases). The CDR3 is 15 residues long. Trimming pared 3 bases from V and 0 bases from J, leaving 10 bases between. CDR1 SGHVS and CDR2 FNYEAQ come from the germline V gene. The CDR3 sequence: CASSFGGASTDTQYF. The CDR3, as DNA: TGTGCCAGCAGCTTCGGCGGGGCTAGCACAGATACGCAGTATTTT.